The next 20 T cell receptor beta chains were all read from a single sample in a study of cytomegalovirus exposure and HLA in healthy donors. Researchers ran the PCR with 60 Vbeta and 13 Jbeta primers. Sequencing was performed with immunoSEQ multiplex PCR; in TCRdb, only in-frame clones are kept and a portion is missing. Here the sample spans 60,000 to 100,000 clones, about 79% being singletons. The sequenced sample was PBMCs. The source of these receptors is a male donor in good health and CMV-seropositive.

This chain links TRBV5-4 with TRBJ2-1; 9 bases are a match to TRBD2. V lost 6 bases to trimming and J lost 8 bases; unmatched junction nucleotides: 9. Per germline, CDR1 SGHNT and CDR2 YYREEE (reference sequence). The CDR3 totals 14 residues. CDR3 DNA sequence: TGTGCCAGCATAACGGCGGGGGGGCCGGATGAGCAGTTCTTC. Translated: CASITAGGPDEQFF.

The J gene is TRBJ1-2, the V gene TRBV6-5, with 7 bases aligning to TRBD1. CDR3 length: 13 amino acids. After removal of 9 bases from V and 3 bases from J, the junction contained 7 bases not matched to a gene. CDR1 and CDR2 from the germline V gene are MNHEY and SVGAGI. DNA for the CDR3: TGTGCCAGACCTCGGGACAGAGACTATGGCTACACCTTC. It translates to CARPRDRDYGYTF.

The V call is TRBV5-1, the J call TRBJ1-5, with D tentatively TRBD1 (5 bases). V was shortened by 1 base and J by 3 bases, with 11 bases between the two germline ends. Germline CDR1 SGHRS, CDR2 YFSETQ. The CDR3 spans 15 residues. In DNA, the CDR3 is TGCGCCAGCAGCTTGAATCAGGGATCCAATCAGCCCCAGCATTTT. Translation gives CASSLNQGSNQPQHF.

This rearrangement joins TRBV9 to TRBJ2-3, with D tentatively TRBD2 (7 bases). V lost 3 bases, J lost 4 bases, and 12 bases lay in between. Germline CDR1 is SGDLS and CDR2 is YYNGEE. This CDR3 has 14 amino acids. The CDR3 spells CASSAVGGADTQYF. The CDR3 DNA is TGTGCCAGCAGCGCAGTAGGGGGGGCAGATACGCAGTATTTT.

This rearrangement joins TRBV30 to TRBJ1-3; unclear D gene. V was cut by 2 bases and J by 2 bases, with 10 bases left in between. In germline, CDR1 is GTSNPN, CDR2 SVGIG (reference sequence). The CDR3 consists of 14 residues. This CDR3 reads CAWSIGGTGNTIYF. CDR3 nucleotide sequence: TGTGCCTGGAGTATTGGAGGAACTGGAAACACCATATATTTT.

The chain is built from TRBV18 and TRBJ2-7; TRBD1 is a possible D gene (6 bases). The CDR3 consists of 15 residues. The V end lost 3 bases, the J end lost 4 bases, and 16 bases lay between the germline ends. Germline V lookup: CDR1 KGHSH, CDR2 LQKENI. The CDR3 region has the DNA TGTGCCAGCTCACCCATTACAGGGATCCGATACGAGCAGTACTTC. Translating it yields CASSPITGIRYEQYF.

The V call is TRBV6-6, the J call TRBJ1-1; no definite D call. The CDR3 is 14 residues long. The V end lost 6 bases, the J end lost 4 bases, and 15 bases lay between the germline ends. Germline V gives CDR1 MNHNY, CDR2 SVGAGI (reference sequence). CDR3 protein: CASSQIPSGTEAFF. CDR3 nucleotides: TGTGCCAGCAGCCAAATTCCTTCAGGCACTGAAGCTTTCTTT.

The rearrangement uses TRBV19 and TRBJ1-1; maybe TRBD1 (6 bases). Germline CDR1 reads LNHDA; CDR2 reads SQIVND (reference sequence). This CDR3 region has 13 residues. Trimming stripped 9 bases from V and 3 bases from J, with 14 bases between. CDR3 amino acids: CASSFAGDTEAFF. As DNA, the CDR3 is TGTGCCAGCTCCTTTGCAGGGGACACTGAAGCTTTCTTT.

V gene TRBV19 combines with J gene TRBJ2-7; D is ambiguous. This CDR3 spans 11 amino acids. The germline V and J ends were trimmed by 5 bases and 4 bases, with 6 bases remaining between them. Germline V CDR1 and CDR2: LNHDA, SQIVND (reference sequence). The CDR3 spells CASSQNYEQYF. The DNA for the CDR3 is TGTGCCAGTAGTCAAAATTACGAGCAGTACTTC.

This chain links TRBV6-6 with TRBJ1-4; 7 bases map to TRBD1. In germline, CDR1 is MNHNY, CDR2 SVGAGI (reference sequence). The CDR3 totals 16 residues. Germline trimming cut 3 bases from V and 8 bases from J; bases unmatched to any gene: 12. CDR3 bases: TGTGCCAGCAGTTATCCCCCGTCGACAGGGAGGGAAAAACTGTTTTTT. Protein product: CASSYPPSTGREKLFF.

This clone was recorded once. The gene calls are TRBV29-1 and TRBJ2-2; 8 bases align to TRBD1. This CDR3 is built from 14 residues. Germline CDR1 is SQVTM and CDR2 is ANQGSEA. J lost 0 bases, V lost 7 bases, and 4 bases had no gene match. The CDR3 sequence: CSAGTGSNTGELFF. CDR3 sequence (DNA): TGCAGCGCGGGGACAGGATCGAACACCGGGGAGCTGTTTTTT.

Many counts were recorded for this clone. The chain uses TRBV6-1 and TRBJ1-1; no clear D gene. Trimming took off 3 bases at V and 3 bases at J, with 11 bases between the two ends. Germline CDR1 MNHNS, CDR2 SASEGT. This CDR3 region has 14 residues. CDR3 sequence: CASSDRIRYTEAFF. CDR3 sequence (DNA): TGTGCCAGCAGTGACCGTATACGGTACACTGAAGCTTTCTTT.

This clone was counted once. The chain links TRBV6-7 to TRBJ2-7, with unresolved D. TRBV6-7 is annotated as an ORF whose role is uncertain. Deletions cut 5 bases from V and 2 bases from J, with 13 bases between. The CDR3 totals 14 residues. CDR3 region: CASSALVPPYEQYF. The CDR3 DNA reads as TGTGCCAGCAGTGCGCTAGTTCCTCCCTACGAGCAGTACTTC.

This clone was observed a few times. V gene TRBV7-6 combines with J gene TRBJ1-5; tentative D call: TRBD1 (6 bases). Per the germline V gene, CDR1 is SGHVS and CDR2 is FNYEAQ. With 5 bases removed from V and 0 bases from J, the gap between germline ends came to 14 bases. This CDR3 is 16 amino acids long. The CDR3 sequence: CASSQQGPNSNQPQHF. CDR3 bases: TGTGCCAGCAGCCAACAGGGACCGAATAGCAATCAGCCCCAGCATTTT.

V is TRBV6-5 and J is TRBJ1-1; the D gene is possibly TRBD1 (5 bases). Trimming pared 2 bases from V and 3 bases from J, leaving 13 bases between. The germline CDR1 and CDR2 sequences are MNHEY and SVGAGI. CDR3 size: 15 residues. CDR3 residues: CASSYRGVGDTEAFF. The CDR3 nucleotides read TGTGCCAGCAGTTACCGGGGGGTTGGGGACACTGAAGCTTTCTTT.

V is TRBV6-6 and J is TRBJ2-7, with 7 bases matching TRBD2. CDR1 is MNHNY and CDR2 is SVGAGI in the germline V gene (reference sequence). This CDR3 is built from 16 residues. Trimming took 0 bases from V and 3 from J; bases not matched to a gene: 8. The DNA for the CDR3 is TGTGCCAGCAGTTACTCCGCTTGGGACTACTTCTACGAGCAGTACTTC. Protein: CASSYSAWDYFYEQYF.

This clone has a handful of counts. The chain carries TRBV7-9 and TRBJ1-1; D is unclear. The length of the CDR3 is 12 residues. The germline CDR1 and CDR2 sequences are SEHNR and FQNEAQ (reference sequence). Trimming left V 5 bases short and J 0 bases short, with 4 bases between. The CDR3 sequence is CASSVMNTEAFF. For the CDR3, the DNA is TGTGCCAGCAGCGTTATGAACACTGAAGCTTTCTTT.

This clone was found a few times. V and J are TRBV11-3 and TRBJ1-1; D remains ambiguous. The V and J ends lost 2 bases and 4 bases respectively, with 8 bases between them. CDR1 is SGHNT and CDR2 is YENEEA in the germline V gene. The CDR3 is made up of 13 amino acids. The CDR3 loop reads CASSLLEGTEAFF. The DNA of the CDR3 is TGTGCCAGCAGCTTATTGGAGGGCACTGAAGCTTTCTTT.

This clone has just a few counts. The V call is TRBV19, the J call TRBJ1-5; TRBD1 is a possible D gene (5 bases). The V end was cut by 7 bases, the J end by 2 bases, with 15 bases between. Germline lookup yields CDR1 LNHDA and CDR2 SQIVND (reference sequence). CDR3 length: 15 residues. CDR3 loop: CASTTEGFGNQPQHF. The CDR3 DNA is TGTGCCAGTACAACGGAGGGGTTTGGCAATCAGCCCCAGCATTTT.

The chain joins TRBV27 to TRBJ2-1; 10 bases align to TRBD2. V shed 0 bases and J 10 bases; nucleotides not matched to a gene: 9. Germline V gene sequence: CDR1 MNHEY, CDR2 SMNVEV (reference sequence). This CDR3 spans 16 amino acids. CDR3 nucleotide sequence: TGTGCCAGCAGTTTATCGTGGGGACTAGCGAGAGGCGAGCAGTTCTTC. Translated, it gives CASSLSWGLARGEQFF.